This entry features one T cell receptor beta chain sequence. Its antigen is currently unknown. These data belong to a study of T cell responses to AZD1222 COVID-19 vaccine. Whole-study context: Second doses that came at about 4 or about 12 weeks were put together.

Broader study findings: Repertoires were obtained only post-peak T cell response.

TCRdb keeps only in-frame clones here, not all; method: immunoSEQ multiplex PCR. The sample has about 180,000 clones; roughly 87% are singletons. Germline loops: CDR1 DFQATT, CDR2 SNEGSKA (reference sequence). Trimming took 3 bases from V and 4 from J; bases not matched to a gene: 6. The CDR3 spans 15 residues. The chain couples TRBV20-1 to TRBJ2-2, with 9 positions matching TRBD2. This clonotype originated in an adult in good health. Sequences were derived from peripheral blood, sampled on day 0 of AZD1222 vaccination. The CDR3 reads CSASKAGGSTGELFF. CDR3 DNA sequence: TGCAGTGCTAGTAAAGCGGGAGGCAGCACCGGGGAGCTGTTTTTT.